Reported below is one T cell receptor beta chain. Its antigen is not known. Libraries were prepared by immunoSEQ multiplex PCR; TCRdb keeps only in-frame clonotypes and omits some of them. The repertoire holds approximately 75,000 clones, with 93% as singletons. Germline V lookup: CDR1 LGHNA, CDR2 YNFKEQ. The CDR3 contains 16 residues. Trimming cost V 0 bases and J 6 bases, with 12 bases left between them. This specimen belongs to a study of siplizumab effects on memory and regulatory T cells. Notes on the study in general: Both greater diversity than memory cells and a major contribution to the alloresponse seemed to characterize naive T cells. Unstimulated subsets accounted for the mapping of only a minor share of the clones that were alloreactive. Significantly reduced by siplizumab was the cumulative frequency of alloreactive sequences, namely those traceable to unstimulated CD4+ memory cells.

Sequencing input: CD8+ T cells sorted from blood. This chain links TRBV4-2 with TRBJ1-6; no firm D call. This TCR was sampled from a human donor in good health. The DNA for the CDR3 is TGTGCCAGCAGCCAAGAATTCGAGGGCTCTAATTCACCCCTCCACTTT. This translates into CASSQEFEGSNSPLHF.